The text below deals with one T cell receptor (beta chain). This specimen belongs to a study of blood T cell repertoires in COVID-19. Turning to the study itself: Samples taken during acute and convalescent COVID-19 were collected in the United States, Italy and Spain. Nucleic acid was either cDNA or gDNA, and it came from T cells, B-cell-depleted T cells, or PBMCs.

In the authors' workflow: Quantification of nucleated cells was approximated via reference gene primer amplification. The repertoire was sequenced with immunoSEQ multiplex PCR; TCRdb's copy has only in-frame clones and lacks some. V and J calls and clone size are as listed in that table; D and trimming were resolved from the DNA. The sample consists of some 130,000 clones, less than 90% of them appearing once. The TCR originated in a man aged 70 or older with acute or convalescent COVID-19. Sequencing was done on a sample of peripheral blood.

CDR3 region: CASSQVAENTEAFF. The CDR3 DNA reads as TGTGCCAGCAGCCAAGTCGCAGAAAACACTGAAGCTTTCTTT. The chain is built from TRBV3-1 (or the pseudogene TRBV3-2) and TRBJ1-1; no reliable D call. The length of the CDR3 is 14 residues. Trimming stripped 1 base from V and 2 bases from J, with 8 bases between. In germline, CDR1 is LGHDT, CDR2 YNNKEL (reference sequence).